A selection of T cell receptor beta chains follows, all from one sample in a study of T cell changes during pregnancy in multiple sclerosis. Sequenced by immunoSEQ multiplex PCR; TCRdb stores in-frame clones only, minus some. The sample has some 130,000 clones; roughly 96% are singletons. Sequencing was performed on peripheral blood, taken after pregnancy. Every receptor here comes from a female donor with multiple sclerosis, enrolled in a pregnancy study. The CDR3 runs from the conserved cysteine through the conserved F or W. The D gene is left open where the match is weak. Clone size is given for some rows only: seen once, a few or many times, or a class if the clone is expanded.

clone size: .; V gene: TRBV18; CDR3 length: 13; D gene: TRBD1; J gene: TRBJ2-1; CDR3 protein: CASSPHRGDEQFF; CDR3 DNA: TGTGCCAGCTCACCTCACAGGGGGGATGAGCAGTTCTTC
clone size: .; V gene: TRBV11-1; CDR3 length: 16; D gene: .; J gene: TRBJ1-1; CDR3 protein: CASTDATRAMNTEAFF; CDR3 DNA: TGTGCCAGCACCGACGCGACCAGGGCCATGAACACTGAAGCTTTCTTT
clone size: .; V gene: TRBV7-3; CDR3 length: 17; D gene: TRBD2; J gene: TRBJ2-1; CDR3 protein: CASSLPLLAGGPNEQFF; CDR3 DNA: TGTGCCAGCAGCCTCCCCCTACTAGCGGGAGGTCCCAATGAGCAGTTCTTC
clone size: .; V gene: TRBV14; CDR3 length: 18; D gene: TRBD1; J gene: TRBJ2-1; CDR3 protein: CASSQDVQGDWLGNEQFF; CDR3 DNA: TGTGCCAGCAGCCAAGATGTCCAGGGGGATTGGCTCGGGAATGAGCAGTTCTTC
clone size: .; V gene: TRBV28; CDR3 length: 11; D gene: .; J gene: TRBJ2-7; CDR3 protein: CASTEAGAQYF; CDR3 DNA: TGTGCCAGCACCGAGGCGGGGGCGCAATACTTC
clone size: .; V gene: TRBV4-3; CDR3 length: 14; D gene: TRBD2; J gene: TRBJ2-1; CDR3 protein: CASSQLGLANEQFF; CDR3 DNA: TGCGCCAGCAGCCAACTGGGACTAGCCAATGAGCAGTTCTTC
clone size: .; V gene: TRBV7-2; CDR3 length: 15; D gene: TRBD2; J gene: TRBJ2-1; CDR3 protein: CASSPRLAGGSEQFF; CDR3 DNA: TGTGCCAGCAGCCCCCGACTAGCGGGAGGGAGTGAGCAGTTCTTC
clone size: .; V gene: TRBV29-1; CDR3 length: 13; D gene: .; J gene: TRBJ2-3; CDR3 protein: CSVRGRFTDTQYF; CDR3 DNA: TGCAGCGTCCGAGGGCGGTTTACAGATACGCAGTATTTT
clone size: .; V gene: TRBV18; CDR3 length: 15; D gene: .; J gene: TRBJ1-5; CDR3 protein: CASSPRENRNQPQHF; CDR3 DNA: TGTGCCAGCTCACCAAGAGAAAACAGGAATCAGCCCCAGCATTTT
clone size: .; V gene: TRBV13; CDR3 length: 14; D gene: .; J gene: TRBJ2-1; CDR3 protein: CASSLGDSLNEQFF; CDR3 DNA: TGTGCCAGCAGCTTAGGGGACAGTCTCAATGAGCAGTTCTTC
clone size: .; V gene: TRBV5-4; CDR3 length: 18; D gene: TRBD2; J gene: TRBJ2-1; CDR3 protein: CASSLVGRLAGGDNEQFF; CDR3 DNA: TGTGCCAGCAGCTTGGTTGGTCGGCTAGCGGGAGGAGATAATGAGCAGTTCTTC
clone size: .; V gene: TRBV5-6; CDR3 length: 16; D gene: TRBD2; J gene: TRBJ2-3; CDR3 protein: CASSLRLAGSTDTQYF; CDR3 DNA: TGTGCCAGCAGCTTGCGGCTAGCGGGTAGCACAGATACGCAGTATTTT
clone size: .; V gene: TRBV5-4; CDR3 length: 15; D gene: TRBD1; J gene: TRBJ1-4; CDR3 protein: CASSLQDRGYEKLFF; CDR3 DNA: TGTGCCAGCAGCTTGCAGGACAGGGGTTACGAAAAACTGTTTTTT
clone size: .; V gene: TRBV10-2; CDR3 length: 15; D gene: TRBD1; J gene: TRBJ2-3; CDR3 protein: CASRGQVQGTDTQYF; CDR3 DNA: TGCGCCAGCAGGGGACAGGTTCAGGGCACAGATACGCAGTATTTT
clone size: .; V gene: TRBV15; CDR3 length: 16; D gene: TRBD2; J gene: TRBJ2-4; CDR3 protein: CATSRDPTSGSGFMDF; CDR3 DNA: TGTGCCACCAGCAGAGATCCGACTAGCGGGAGTGGTTTCATGGACTTC
clone size: .; V gene: TRBV28; CDR3 length: 15; D gene: TRBD2; J gene: TRBJ2-2; CDR3 protein: CASRSAGVRTGELFF; CDR3 DNA: TGTGCCAGCAGATCCGCGGGAGTGAGAACCGGGGAGCTGTTTTTT
clone size: .; V gene: TRBV7-9; CDR3 length: 16; D gene: .; J gene: TRBJ2-1; CDR3 protein: CASSPTGPKADNEQFF; CDR3 DNA: TGTGCCAGCAGCCCCACCGGGCCGAAAGCGGACAATGAGCAGTTCTTC
clone size: once; V gene: TRBV19; CDR3 length: 19; D gene: TRBD2; J gene: TRBJ2-7; CDR3 protein: CASSIVPPYLAGGLLGQYF; CDR3 DNA: TGTGCCAGTAGTATAGTCCCACCATATCTAGCGGGAGGGCTTCTCGGGCAGTACTTC
clone size: .; V gene: TRBV5-1; CDR3 length: 18; D gene: TRBD2; J gene: TRBJ2-7; CDR3 protein: CASSLGLAGAKGGYEQYF; CDR3 DNA: TGCGCCAGCAGCTTGGGTCTAGCGGGAGCCAAGGGTGGCTACGAGCAGTACTTC
clone size: .; V gene: TRBV18; CDR3 length: 13; D gene: .; J gene: TRBJ1-1; CDR3 protein: CASSPGLNTEAFF; CDR3 DNA: TGTGCCAGCTCACCAGGGCTGAACACTGAAGCTTTCTTT
clone size: .; V gene: TRBV7-9; CDR3 length: 16; D gene: .; J gene: TRBJ2-7; CDR3 protein: CASSLAGGPSSYEQYF; CDR3 DNA: TGTGCCAGCAGCTTAGCTGGCGGTCCCAGCTCCTACGAGCAGTACTTC
clone size: .; V gene: TRBV7-2; CDR3 length: 15; D gene: .; J gene: TRBJ1-5; CDR3 protein: CASSLAATGNQPQHF; CDR3 DNA: TGTGCCAGCAGTTTAGCGGCCACGGGGAATCAGCCCCAGCATTTT
clone size: .; V gene: TRBV5-4; CDR3 length: 13; D gene: .; J gene: TRBJ2-7; CDR3 protein: CASRSRGAYEQYF; CDR3 DNA: TGTGCCAGCAGATCCCGGGGAGCCTACGAGCAGTACTTC
clone size: .; V gene: TRBV5-1; CDR3 length: 15; D gene: TRBD2; J gene: TRBJ2-7; CDR3 protein: CASSLLGLAAYEQYF; CDR3 DNA: TGCGCCAGCAGCTTATTGGGACTAGCGGCCTACGAGCAGTACTTC
clone size: .; V gene: TRBV29-1; CDR3 length: 14; D gene: .; J gene: TRBJ1-5; CDR3 protein: CSVEETGSNQPQHF; CDR3 DNA: TGCAGCGTTGAAGAGACAGGCAGCAATCAGCCCCAGCATTTT
clone size: .; V gene: TRBV27; CDR3 length: 14; D gene: .; J gene: TRBJ2-3; CDR3 protein: CASSPQRITDTQYF; CDR3 DNA: TGTGCCAGCAGTCCTCAGCGGATCACAGATACGCAGTATTTT
clone size: .; V gene: TRBV30; CDR3 length: 13; D gene: .; J gene: TRBJ1-5; CDR3 protein: CAWSVTVNQPQHF; CDR3 DNA: TGTGCCTGGAGTGTAACAGTCAATCAGCCCCAGCATTTT
clone size: .; V gene: TRBV7-8; CDR3 length: 16; D gene: .; J gene: TRBJ2-4; CDR3 protein: CASSLLAYQAKNIQYF; CDR3 DNA: TGTGCCAGCAGCTTACTGGCTTACCAAGCCAAAAACATTCAGTACTTC
clone size: .; V gene: TRBV19; CDR3 length: 18; D gene: TRBD1; J gene: TRBJ2-2; CDR3 protein: CASSIQGAGTGHTGELFF; CDR3 DNA: TGTGCCAGTAGTATACAGGGGGCCGGGACAGGGCACACCGGGGAGCTGTTTTTT
clone size: .; V gene: TRBV29-1; CDR3 length: 13; D gene: TRBD1; J gene: TRBJ1-2; CDR3 protein: CSVSQGVKDGYTF; CDR3 DNA: TGCAGCGTCTCTCAGGGGGTTAAGGATGGCTACACCTTC
clone size: .; V gene: TRBV19; CDR3 length: 14; D gene: TRBD1; J gene: TRBJ2-1; CDR3 protein: CASSNRGPYNEQFF; CDR3 DNA: TGTGCCAGTAGTAACAGGGGGCCCTACAATGAGCAGTTCTTC
clone size: .; V gene: TRBV6-1; CDR3 length: 13; D gene: .; J gene: TRBJ1-2; CDR3 protein: CASNHGRGYGYTF; CDR3 DNA: TGTGCCAGCAATCACGGTCGGGGCTATGGCTACACCTTC
clone size: .; V gene: TRBV30; CDR3 length: 14; D gene: TRBD2; J gene: TRBJ2-1; CDR3 protein: CAWGTSGRYNEQFF; CDR3 DNA: TGTGCCTGGGGGACTAGCGGGAGATACAATGAGCAGTTCTTC
clone size: .; V gene: TRBV9; CDR3 length: 18; D gene: TRBD1; J gene: TRBJ1-1; CDR3 protein: CASSVVPGQGAMNTEAFF; CDR3 DNA: TGTGCCAGCAGCGTAGTTCCGGGACAGGGGGCAATGAACACTGAAGCTTTCTTT
clone size: .; V gene: TRBV29-1; CDR3 length: 9; D gene: .; J gene: TRBJ2-3; CDR3 protein: CSETIQEYF; CDR3 DNA: TGCAGCGAGACGATACAGGAGTATTTT
clone size: .; V gene: TRBV28; CDR3 length: 16; D gene: .; J gene: TRBJ1-5; CDR3 protein: CASSSNTGYSNQPQHF; CDR3 DNA: TGTGCCAGCAGTTCGAACACAGGTTATAGCAATCAGCCCCAGCATTTT
clone size: .; V gene: TRBV7-6; CDR3 length: 13; D gene: .; J gene: TRBJ2-7; CDR3 protein: CASQEMGAYEQYF; CDR3 DNA: TGTGCCAGCCAGGAAATGGGAGCCTACGAGCAGTACTTC
clone size: .; V gene: TRBV6-6; CDR3 length: 15; D gene: TRBD1; J gene: TRBJ1-1; CDR3 protein: CASSDRTGVNTEAFF; CDR3 DNA: TGTGCCAGCAGTGACCGGACAGGGGTGAACACTGAAGCTTTCTTT
clone size: .; V gene: TRBV27; CDR3 length: 18; D gene: .; J gene: TRBJ2-3; CDR3 protein: CASSDGMGWHTSTDTQYF; CDR3 DNA: TGTGCCAGCAGCGACGGGATGGGCTGGCACACTAGCACAGATACGCAGTATTTT
clone size: .; V gene: TRBV28; CDR3 length: 13; D gene: TRBD2; J gene: TRBJ2-7; CDR3 protein: CASGLAGPYEQYF; CDR3 DNA: TGTGCCAGCGGCCTAGCGGGACCCTACGAGCAGTACTTC
clone size: .; V gene: TRBV27; CDR3 length: 15; D gene: TRBD1; J gene: TRBJ1-2; CDR3 protein: CASPPKTGPSYGYTF; CDR3 DNA: TGTGCCAGCCCCCCCAAGACAGGGCCGTCCTATGGCTACACCTTC
clone size: .; V gene: TRBV6-6; CDR3 length: 15; D gene: TRBD2; J gene: TRBJ2-1; CDR3 protein: CASSLLAGGLNEQFF; CDR3 DNA: TGTGCCAGCAGTCTACTAGCGGGAGGCCTCAATGAGCAGTTCTTC
clone size: .; V gene: TRBV4-1; CDR3 length: 19; D gene: TRBD2; J gene: TRBJ2-5; CDR3 protein: CASSQDEGTSGAYQETQYF; CDR3 DNA: TGCGCCAGCAGCCAAGATGAGGGGACTAGCGGGGCATACCAAGAGACCCAGTACTTC
clone size: .; V gene: TRBV4-1; CDR3 length: 15; D gene: TRBD2; J gene: TRBJ2-3; CDR3 protein: CASRPSGSPTDTQYF; CDR3 DNA: TGCGCCAGCAGACCTAGCGGGAGTCCAACAGATACGCAGTATTTT
clone size: .; V gene: TRBV28; CDR3 length: 15; D gene: .; J gene: TRBJ2-7; CDR3 protein: CASSTAEAASYEQYF; CDR3 DNA: TGTGCCAGCAGCACCGCCGAGGCAGCTTCCTACGAGCAGTACTTC
clone size: .; V gene: TRBV29-1; CDR3 length: 15; D gene: TRBD2; J gene: TRBJ2-1; CDR3 protein: CSVRIAGHPGNEQFF; CDR3 DNA: TGCAGCGTTCGCATAGCGGGCCACCCGGGGAATGAGCAGTTCTTC
clone size: .; V gene: TRBV5-1; CDR3 length: 15; D gene: .; J gene: TRBJ2-5; CDR3 protein: CASRITGLAQETQYF; CDR3 DNA: TGCGCCAGCAGGATCACGGGACTGGCACAAGAGACCCAGTACTTC
clone size: .; V gene: TRBV13; CDR3 length: 17; D gene: .; J gene: TRBJ2-1; CDR3 protein: CASSFGGPGLLYNEQFF; CDR3 DNA: TGTGCCAGCAGCTTCGGGGGGCCGGGACTCCTTTACAATGAGCAGTTCTTC
clone size: .; V gene: TRBV25-1; CDR3 length: 12; D gene: .; J gene: TRBJ2-7; CDR3 protein: CASSPVSNEQYF; CDR3 DNA: TGTGCCAGCAGCCCGGTCTCAAACGAGCAGTACTTC
clone size: .; V gene: TRBV27; CDR3 length: 15; D gene: TRBD1; J gene: TRBJ1-4; CDR3 protein: CASSRWTGGGEKLFF; CDR3 DNA: TGTGCCAGCAGTAGGTGGACAGGGGGGGGTGAAAAACTGTTTTTT